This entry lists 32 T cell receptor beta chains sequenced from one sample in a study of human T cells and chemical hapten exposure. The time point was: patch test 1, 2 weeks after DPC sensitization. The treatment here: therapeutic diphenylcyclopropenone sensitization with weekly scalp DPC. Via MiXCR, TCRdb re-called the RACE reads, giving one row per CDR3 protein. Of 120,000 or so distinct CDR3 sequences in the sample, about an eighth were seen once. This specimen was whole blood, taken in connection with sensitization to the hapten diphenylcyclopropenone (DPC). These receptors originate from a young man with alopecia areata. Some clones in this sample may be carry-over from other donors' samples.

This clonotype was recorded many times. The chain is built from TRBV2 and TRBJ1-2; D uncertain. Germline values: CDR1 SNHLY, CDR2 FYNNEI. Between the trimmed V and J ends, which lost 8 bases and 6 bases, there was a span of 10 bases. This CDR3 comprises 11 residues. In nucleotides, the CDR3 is TGTGCCAGCCGAGAAGTTGATGGCTACACCTTC. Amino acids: CASREVDGYTF.

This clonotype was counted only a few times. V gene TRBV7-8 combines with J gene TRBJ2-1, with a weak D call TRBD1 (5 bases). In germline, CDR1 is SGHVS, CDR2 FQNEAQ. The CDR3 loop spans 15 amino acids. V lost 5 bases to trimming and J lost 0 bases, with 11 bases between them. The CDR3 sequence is CASSTYRSSYNEQFF. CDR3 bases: TGTGCCAGCAGCACATACAGGAGCTCCTACAATGAGCAGTTCTTC.

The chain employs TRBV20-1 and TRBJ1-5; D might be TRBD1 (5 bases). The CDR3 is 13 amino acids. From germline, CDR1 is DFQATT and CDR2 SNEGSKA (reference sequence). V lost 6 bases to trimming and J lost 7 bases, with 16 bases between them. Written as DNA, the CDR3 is TGCAGTGCGAGCGTCAGGGTAGGACAGCCCCAGCATTTT. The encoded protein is CSASVRVGQPQHF.

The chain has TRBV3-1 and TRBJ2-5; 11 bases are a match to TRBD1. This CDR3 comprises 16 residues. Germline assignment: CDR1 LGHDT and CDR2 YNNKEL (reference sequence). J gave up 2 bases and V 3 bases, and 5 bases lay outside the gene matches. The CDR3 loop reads CASSQRTGGQQETQYF. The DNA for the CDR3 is TGTGCCAGCAGCCAGAGGACAGGGGGCCAACAAGAGACCCAGTACTTC.

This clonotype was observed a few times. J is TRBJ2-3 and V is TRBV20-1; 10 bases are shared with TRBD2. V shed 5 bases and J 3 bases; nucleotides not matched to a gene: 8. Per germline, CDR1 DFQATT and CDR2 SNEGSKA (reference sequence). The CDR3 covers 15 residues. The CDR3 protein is CSALKRGGQTDTQYF. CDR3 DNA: TGCAGTGCTCTGAAGCGGGGGGGGCAGACAGATACGCAGTATTTT.

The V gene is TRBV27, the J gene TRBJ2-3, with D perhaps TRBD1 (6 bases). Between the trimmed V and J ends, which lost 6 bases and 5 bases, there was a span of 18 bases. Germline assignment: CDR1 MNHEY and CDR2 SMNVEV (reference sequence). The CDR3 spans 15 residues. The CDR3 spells CASSARQERRDTQYF. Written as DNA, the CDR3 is TGTGCCAGCAGCGCCCGACAGGAGAGGAGAGATACGCAGTATTTT.

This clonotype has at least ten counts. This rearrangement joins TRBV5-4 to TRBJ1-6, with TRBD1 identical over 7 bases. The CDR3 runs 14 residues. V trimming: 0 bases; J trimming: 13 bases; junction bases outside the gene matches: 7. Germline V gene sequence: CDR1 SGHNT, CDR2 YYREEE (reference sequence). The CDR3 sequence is CASSLVTDRDPLHF. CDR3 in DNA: TGTGCCAGCAGCTTGGTAACTGACAGGGACCCCCTCCACTTT.

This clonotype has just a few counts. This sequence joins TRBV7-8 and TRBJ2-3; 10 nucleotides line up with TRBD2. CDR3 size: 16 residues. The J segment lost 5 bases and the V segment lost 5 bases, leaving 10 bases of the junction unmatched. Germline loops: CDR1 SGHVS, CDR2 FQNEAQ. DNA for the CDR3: TGTGCCAGCAGCCGCCCAACTAGCGGGGTTAAAGATACGCAGTATTTT. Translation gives CASSRPTSGVKDTQYF.

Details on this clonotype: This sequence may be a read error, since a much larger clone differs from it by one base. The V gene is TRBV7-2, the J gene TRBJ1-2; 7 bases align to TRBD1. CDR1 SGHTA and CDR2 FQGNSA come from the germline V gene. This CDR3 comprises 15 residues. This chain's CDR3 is CGSSSTDRALYGYTF. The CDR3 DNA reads TGTGGCAGCAGCTCGACCGACAGGGCTCTTTATGGCTACACCTTC.

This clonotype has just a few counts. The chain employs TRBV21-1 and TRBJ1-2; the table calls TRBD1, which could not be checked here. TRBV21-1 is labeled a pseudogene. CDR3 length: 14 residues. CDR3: CASSKAPGNYGYTF. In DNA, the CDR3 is TGTGCCAGCAGCAAAGCGCCGGGAAACTATGGCTACACCTTC.

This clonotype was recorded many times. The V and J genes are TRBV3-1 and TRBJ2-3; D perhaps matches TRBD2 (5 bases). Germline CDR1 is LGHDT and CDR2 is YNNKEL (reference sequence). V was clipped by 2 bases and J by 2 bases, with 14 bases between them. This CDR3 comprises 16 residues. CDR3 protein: CASSQSIASVTDTQYF. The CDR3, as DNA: TGTGCCAGCAGCCAATCAATAGCGTCAGTCACAGATACGCAGTATTTT.

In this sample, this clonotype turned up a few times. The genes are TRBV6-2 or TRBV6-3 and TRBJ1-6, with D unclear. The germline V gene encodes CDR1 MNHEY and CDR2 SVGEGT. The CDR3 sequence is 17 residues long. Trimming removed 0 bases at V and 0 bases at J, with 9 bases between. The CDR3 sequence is CASSYSTRSSYNSPLHF. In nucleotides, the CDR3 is TGTGCCAGCAGTTACTCAACACGGAGCTCCTATAATTCACCCCTCCACTTT.

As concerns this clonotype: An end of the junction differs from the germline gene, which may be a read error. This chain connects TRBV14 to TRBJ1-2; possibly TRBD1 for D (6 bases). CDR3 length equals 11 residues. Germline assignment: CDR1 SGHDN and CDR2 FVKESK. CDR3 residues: CASSPGQLPSF. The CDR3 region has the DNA TGTGCCAGCAGCCCTGGACAGCTCCCTTCCTTC. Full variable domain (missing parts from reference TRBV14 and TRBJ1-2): EAGVTQFPSHSVIEKGQTVTLRCDPISGHDNLYWYRRVMGKEIKFLLHFVKESKQDESGMPNNRFLAERTGGTYSTLKVQPAELEDSGVYFCASSPGQLPSFGSGTRLTVV.

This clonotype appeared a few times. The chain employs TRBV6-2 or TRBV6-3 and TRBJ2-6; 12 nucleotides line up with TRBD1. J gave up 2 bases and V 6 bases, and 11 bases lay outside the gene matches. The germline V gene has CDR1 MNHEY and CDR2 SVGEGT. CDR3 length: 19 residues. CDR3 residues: CASRRDRGRKYAGANVLTF. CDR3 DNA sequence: TGTGCCAGCAGAAGGGACAGGGGGCGGAAATATGCTGGGGCCAACGTCCTGACTTTC.

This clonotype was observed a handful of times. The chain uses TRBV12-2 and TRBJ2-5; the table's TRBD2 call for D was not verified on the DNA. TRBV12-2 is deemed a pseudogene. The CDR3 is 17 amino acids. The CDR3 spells CASRSLGTSGCQETQYF. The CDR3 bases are TGTGCAAGTCGCTCCCTCGGGACTAGCGGGTGCCAAGAGACCCAGTACTTC.

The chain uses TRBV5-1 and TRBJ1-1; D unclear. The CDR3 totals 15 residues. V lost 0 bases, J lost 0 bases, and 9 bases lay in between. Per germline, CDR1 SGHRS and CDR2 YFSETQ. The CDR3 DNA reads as TGCGCCAGCAGCTTGGGTCTTCGGATGAACACTGAAGCTTTCTTT. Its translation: CASSLGLRMNTEAFF.

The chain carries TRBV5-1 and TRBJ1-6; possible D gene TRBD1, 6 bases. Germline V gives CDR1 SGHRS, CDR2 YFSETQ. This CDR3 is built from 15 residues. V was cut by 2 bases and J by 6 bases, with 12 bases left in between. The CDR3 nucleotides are TGCGCCAGCAGCTTAGGGGGACGGGCTAATTCACCCCTCCACTTT. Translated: CASSLGGRANSPLHF.

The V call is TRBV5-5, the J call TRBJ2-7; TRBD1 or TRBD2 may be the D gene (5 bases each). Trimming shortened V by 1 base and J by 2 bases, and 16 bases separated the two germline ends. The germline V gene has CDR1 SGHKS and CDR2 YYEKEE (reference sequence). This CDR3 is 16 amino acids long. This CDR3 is CASSLSYEGPAYEQYF. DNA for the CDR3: TGTGCCAGCAGCTTGTCATACGAGGGACCAGCCTACGAGCAGTACTTC.

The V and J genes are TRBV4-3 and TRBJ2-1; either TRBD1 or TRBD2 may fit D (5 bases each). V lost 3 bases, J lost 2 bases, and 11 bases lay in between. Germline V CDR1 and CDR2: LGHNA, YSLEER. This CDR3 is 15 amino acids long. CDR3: CASSQREGTYNEQFF. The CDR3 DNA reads TGCGCCAGCAGCCAGAGAGAGGGGACCTACAATGAGCAGTTCTTC.

CDR3 residues: CASSRAGPLYGYTF. CDR3 sequence (DNA): TGTGCCAGCAGTAGAGCCGGACCGCTCTATGGCTACACCTTC. This chain connects TRBV12-3 or TRBV12-4 to TRBJ1-2; D remains unclear. CDR3 size: 14 residues. Deletions cut 5 bases from V and 4 bases from J, with 14 bases between.

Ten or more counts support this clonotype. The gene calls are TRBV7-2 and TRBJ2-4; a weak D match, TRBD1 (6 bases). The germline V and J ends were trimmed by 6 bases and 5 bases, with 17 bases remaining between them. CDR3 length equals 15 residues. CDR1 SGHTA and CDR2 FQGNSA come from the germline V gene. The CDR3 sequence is CASRRGQGLENIQYF. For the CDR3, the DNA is TGTGCCAGCAGAAGAGGCCAGGGGTTGGAAAACATTCAGTACTTC. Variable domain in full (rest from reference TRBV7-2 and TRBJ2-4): GAGVSQSPSNKVTEKGKDVELRCDPISGHTALYWYRQSLGQGLEFLIYFQGNSAPDKSGLPSDRFSAERTGGSVSTLTIQRTQQEDSAVYLCASRRGQGLENIQYFGAGTRLSVL.

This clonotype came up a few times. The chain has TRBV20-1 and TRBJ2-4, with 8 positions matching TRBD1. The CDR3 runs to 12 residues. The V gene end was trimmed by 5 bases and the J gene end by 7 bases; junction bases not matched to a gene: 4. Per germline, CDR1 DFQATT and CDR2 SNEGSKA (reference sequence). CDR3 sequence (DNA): TGCAGTGCTGGCGACAGGGGTAACATTCAGTACTTC. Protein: CSAGDRGNIQYF.

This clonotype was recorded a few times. The CDR3 sequence: CASSLDLRDTQYF. The CDR3 DNA reads as TGTGCCAGCAGCTTAGATCTCCGCGATACGCAGTATTTT. The V and J genes are TRBV11-2 and TRBJ2-3; D unresolved. CDR3 length equals 13 residues. In germline, CDR1 is SGHAT, CDR2 FQNNGV. The V and J ends lost 0 bases and 6 bases respectively, with 7 bases between them. Full variable domain (remainder filled in from reference TRBV11-2 and TRBJ2-3): EAGVAQSPRYKIIEKRQSVAFWCNPISGHATLYWYQQILGQGPKLLIQFQNNGVVDDSQLPKDRFSAERLKGVDSTLKIQPAKLEDSAVYLCASSLDLRDTQYFGPGTRLTVL.

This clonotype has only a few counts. CDR3 amino acids: CASSDRDRVYEQFF. The CDR3 coding sequence is TGTGCCAGTAGCGACCGGGACAGGGTTTACGAGCAGTTCTTC. The J gene is TRBJ2-1, the V gene TRBV19; TRBD1 matches 9 bases. Germline V CDR1 and CDR2: LNHDA, SQIVND (reference sequence). V dropped 6 bases and J dropped 10; count of bases not matched to a gene: 10. This CDR3 spans 14 amino acids.

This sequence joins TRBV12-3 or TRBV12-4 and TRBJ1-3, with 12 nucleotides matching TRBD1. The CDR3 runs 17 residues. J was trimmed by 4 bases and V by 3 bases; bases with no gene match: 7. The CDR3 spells CASSLGTGGAGGNTIYF. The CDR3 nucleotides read TGTGCCAGCAGTTTGGGGACAGGGGGCGCGGGAGGAAACACCATATATTTT.

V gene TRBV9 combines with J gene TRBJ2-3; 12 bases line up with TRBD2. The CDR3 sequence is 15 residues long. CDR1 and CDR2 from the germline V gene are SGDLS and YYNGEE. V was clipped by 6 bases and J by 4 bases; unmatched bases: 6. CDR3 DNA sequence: TGTGCCAGCACCACTAGCGGGGGGTTTGCAGATACGCAGTATTTT. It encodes CASTTSGGFADTQYF.

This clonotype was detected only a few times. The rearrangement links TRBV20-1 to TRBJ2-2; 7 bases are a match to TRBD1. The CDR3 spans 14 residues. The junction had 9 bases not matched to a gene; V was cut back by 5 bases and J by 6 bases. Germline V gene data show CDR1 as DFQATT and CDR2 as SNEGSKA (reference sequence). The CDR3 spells CSASAAGGPGELFF. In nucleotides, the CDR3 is TGCAGTGCTTCGGCGGCAGGGGGACCCGGGGAGCTGTTTTTT.

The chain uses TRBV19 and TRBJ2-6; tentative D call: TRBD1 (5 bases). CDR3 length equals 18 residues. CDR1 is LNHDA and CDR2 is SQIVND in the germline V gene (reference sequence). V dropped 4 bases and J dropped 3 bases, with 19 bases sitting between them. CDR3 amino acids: CASSTFVQGLFGANVLTF. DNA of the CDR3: TGTGCCAGTAGTACATTCGTCCAGGGTTTATTTGGGGCCAACGTCCTGACTTTC.

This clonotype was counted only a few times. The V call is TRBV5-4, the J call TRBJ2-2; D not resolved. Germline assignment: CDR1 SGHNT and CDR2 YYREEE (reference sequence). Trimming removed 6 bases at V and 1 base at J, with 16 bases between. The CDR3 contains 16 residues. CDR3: CASTPGPWGNTGELFF. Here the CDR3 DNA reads TGTGCCAGCACCCCCGGTCCCTGGGGGAACACCGGGGAGCTGTTTTTT. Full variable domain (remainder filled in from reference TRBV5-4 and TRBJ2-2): ETGVTQSPTHLIKTRGQQVTLRCSSQSGHNTVSWYQQALGQGPQFIFQYYREEENGRGNFPPRFSGLQFPNYSSELNVNALELDDSALYLCASTPGPWGNTGELFFGEGSRLTVL.

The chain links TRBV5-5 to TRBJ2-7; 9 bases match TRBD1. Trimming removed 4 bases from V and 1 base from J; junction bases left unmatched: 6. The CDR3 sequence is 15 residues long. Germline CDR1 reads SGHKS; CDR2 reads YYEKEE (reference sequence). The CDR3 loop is CASSLSGTGSYEQYF. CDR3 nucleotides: TGTGCCAGCAGCCTTTCCGGGACAGGGTCCTACGAGCAGTACTTC. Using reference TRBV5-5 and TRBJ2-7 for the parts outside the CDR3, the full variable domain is DAGVTQSPTHLIKTRGQQVTLRCSPISGHKSVSWYQQVLGQGPQFIFQYYEKEERGRGNFPDRFSARQFPNYSSELNVNALLLGDSALYLCASSLSGTGSYEQYFGPGTRLTVT.

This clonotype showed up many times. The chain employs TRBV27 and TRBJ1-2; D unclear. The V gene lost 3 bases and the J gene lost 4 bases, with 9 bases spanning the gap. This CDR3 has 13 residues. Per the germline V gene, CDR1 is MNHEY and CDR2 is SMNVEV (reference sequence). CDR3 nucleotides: TGTGCCAGCAGTTTTGGTGGTAGCTATGGCTACACCTTC. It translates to CASSFGGSYGYTF.

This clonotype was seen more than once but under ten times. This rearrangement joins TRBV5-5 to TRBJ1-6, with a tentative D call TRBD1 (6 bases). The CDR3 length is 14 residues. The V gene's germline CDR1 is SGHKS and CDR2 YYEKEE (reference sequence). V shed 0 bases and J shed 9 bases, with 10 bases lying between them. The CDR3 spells CASSLDRVTSPLHF. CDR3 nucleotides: TGTGCCAGCAGCTTGGACAGGGTAACTTCACCCCTCCACTTT.